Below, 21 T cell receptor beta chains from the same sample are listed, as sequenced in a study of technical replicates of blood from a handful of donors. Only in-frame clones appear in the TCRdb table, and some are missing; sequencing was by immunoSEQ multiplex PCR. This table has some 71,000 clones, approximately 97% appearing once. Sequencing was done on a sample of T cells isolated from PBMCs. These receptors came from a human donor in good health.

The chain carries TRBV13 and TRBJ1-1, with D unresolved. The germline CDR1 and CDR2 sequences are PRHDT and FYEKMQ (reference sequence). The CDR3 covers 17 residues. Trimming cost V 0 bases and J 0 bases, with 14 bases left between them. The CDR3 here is CASSLGQAGNMNTEAFF. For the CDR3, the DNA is TGTGCCAGCAGCTTAGGCCAGGCAGGCAACATGAACACTGAAGCTTTCTTT.

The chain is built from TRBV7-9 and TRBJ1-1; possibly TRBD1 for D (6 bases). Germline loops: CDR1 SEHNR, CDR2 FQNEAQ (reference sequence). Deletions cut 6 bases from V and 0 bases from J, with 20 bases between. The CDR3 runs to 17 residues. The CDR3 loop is CASRSTTGTGMNTEAFF. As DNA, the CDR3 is TGTGCCAGCAGATCTACAACAGGGACGGGGATGAACACTGAAGCTTTCTTT. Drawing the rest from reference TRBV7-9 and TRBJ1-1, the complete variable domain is DTGVSQNPRHKITKRGQNVTFRCDPISEHNRLYWYRQTLGQGPEFLTYFQNEAQLEKSRLLSDRFSAERPKGSFSTLEIQRTEQGDSAMYLCASRSTTGTGMNTEAFFGQGTRLTVV.

CDR3 loop: CAWSVRAVRADTQYF. The CDR3 DNA reads TGTGCCTGGAGTGTGAGGGCTGTTCGAGCAGATACGCAGTATTTT. V usage is TRBV30 and J usage is TRBJ2-3, with D possibly TRBD2 on 5 matching bases. V dropped 0 bases and J dropped 4 bases, with 14 bases sitting between them. Germline V gene sequence: CDR1 GTSNPN, CDR2 SVGIG (reference sequence). The CDR3 has 15 amino acids.

CDR3 DNA sequence: TGCGCCAGCAGCGACCTGGGAGTCGTCTCAGATACGCAGTATTTT. It encodes CASSDLGVVSDTQYF. The chain employs TRBV5-1 and TRBJ2-3; D possibly corresponds to TRBD2 (5 bases). The V gene lost 4 bases and the J gene lost 4 bases, with 16 bases spanning the gap. Germline lookup yields CDR1 SGHRS and CDR2 YFSETQ. The CDR3 extends over 15 amino acids.

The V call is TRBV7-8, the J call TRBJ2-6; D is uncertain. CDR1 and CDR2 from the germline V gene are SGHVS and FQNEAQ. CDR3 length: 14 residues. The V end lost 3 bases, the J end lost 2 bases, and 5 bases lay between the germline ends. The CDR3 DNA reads TGTGCCAGCAGCTTTTTAACTGGGGCCAACGTCCTGACTTTC. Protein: CASSFLTGANVLTF.

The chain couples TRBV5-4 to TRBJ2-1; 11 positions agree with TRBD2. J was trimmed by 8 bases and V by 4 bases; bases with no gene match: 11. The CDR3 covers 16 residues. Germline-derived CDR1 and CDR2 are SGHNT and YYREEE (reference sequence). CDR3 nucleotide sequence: TGTGCCAGCAGCGAGGTAGCGGGGGGGCAAAGTGATGAGCAGTTCTTC. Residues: CASSEVAGGQSDEQFF. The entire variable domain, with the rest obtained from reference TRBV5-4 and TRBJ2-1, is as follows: ETGVTQSPTHLIKTRGQQVTLRCSSQSGHNTVSWYQQALGQGPQFIFQYYREEENGRGNFPPRFSGLQFPNYSSELNVNALELDDSALYLCASSEVAGGQSDEQFFGPGTRLTVL.

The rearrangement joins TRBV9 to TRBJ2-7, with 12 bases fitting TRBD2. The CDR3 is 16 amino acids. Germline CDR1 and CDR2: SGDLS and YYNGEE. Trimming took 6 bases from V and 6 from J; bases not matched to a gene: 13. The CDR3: CASTLGLAGRSGEQYF. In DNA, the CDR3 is TGTGCCAGCACCCTGGGACTAGCGGGTAGGTCGGGCGAGCAGTACTTC.

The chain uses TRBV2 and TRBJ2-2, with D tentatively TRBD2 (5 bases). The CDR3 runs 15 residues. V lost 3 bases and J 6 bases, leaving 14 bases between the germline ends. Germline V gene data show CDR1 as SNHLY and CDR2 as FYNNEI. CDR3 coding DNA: TGTGCCAGCAGTGAGAATCGACCGGGGTCCGGGGAGCTGTTTTTT. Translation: CASSENRPGSGELFF.

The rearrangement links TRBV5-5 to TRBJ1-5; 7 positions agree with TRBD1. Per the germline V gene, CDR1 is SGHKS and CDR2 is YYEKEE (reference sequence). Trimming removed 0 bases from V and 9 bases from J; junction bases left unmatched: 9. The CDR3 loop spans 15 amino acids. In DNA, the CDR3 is TGTGCCAGCAGCTTGGAGGGACAGAAAATCCTGCCCCAGCATTTT. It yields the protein CASSLEGQKILPQHF.

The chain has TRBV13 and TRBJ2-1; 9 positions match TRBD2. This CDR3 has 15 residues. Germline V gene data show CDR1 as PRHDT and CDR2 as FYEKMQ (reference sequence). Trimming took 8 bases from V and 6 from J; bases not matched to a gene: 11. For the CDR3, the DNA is TGTGCCAGCGTAAAGGGGCGGGGGGGCGTCAATGAGCAGTTCTTC. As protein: CASVKGRGGVNEQFF.

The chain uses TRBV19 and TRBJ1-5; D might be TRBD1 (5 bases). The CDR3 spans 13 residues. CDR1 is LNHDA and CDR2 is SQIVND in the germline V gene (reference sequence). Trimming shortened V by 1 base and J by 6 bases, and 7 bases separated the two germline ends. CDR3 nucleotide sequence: TGTGCCAGTAGTATAGGCCAGGGTCAGCCCCAGCATTTT. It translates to CASSIGQGQPQHF.

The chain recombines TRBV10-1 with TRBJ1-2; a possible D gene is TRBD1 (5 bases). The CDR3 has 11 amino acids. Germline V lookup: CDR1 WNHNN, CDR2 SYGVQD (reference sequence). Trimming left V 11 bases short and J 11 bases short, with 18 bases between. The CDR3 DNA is TGCGCCGATAAATCGGGGGGTTGGTACACCTTC. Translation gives CADKSGGWYTF.

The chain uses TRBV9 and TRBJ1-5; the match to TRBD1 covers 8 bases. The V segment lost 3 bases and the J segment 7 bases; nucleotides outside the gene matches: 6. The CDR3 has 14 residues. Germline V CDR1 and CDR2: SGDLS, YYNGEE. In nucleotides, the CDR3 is TGTGCCAGCAGCGCAGGGGGCTTGCGGCAGCCCCAGCATTTT. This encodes CASSAGGLRQPQHF.

CDR3 sequence reads: CASSLDRANTIYF. CDR3 bases: TGTGCCAGCAGTTTAGACAGGGCCAACACCATATATTTT. This chain links TRBV28 with TRBJ1-3; TRBD1 aligns across 7 bases. The V and J ends lost 2 bases and 7 bases, in that order; junction bases with no gene match: 2. Germline V lookup: CDR1 MDHEN, CDR2 SYDVKM. The length of the CDR3 is 13 residues.

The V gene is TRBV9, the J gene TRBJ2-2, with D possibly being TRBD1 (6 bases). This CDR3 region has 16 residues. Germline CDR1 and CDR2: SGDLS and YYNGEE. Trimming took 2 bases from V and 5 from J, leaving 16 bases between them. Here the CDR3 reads CASSVVHPRGTGELFF. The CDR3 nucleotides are TGTGCCAGCAGCGTCGTCCATCCAAGGGGGACCGGGGAGCTGTTTTTT.

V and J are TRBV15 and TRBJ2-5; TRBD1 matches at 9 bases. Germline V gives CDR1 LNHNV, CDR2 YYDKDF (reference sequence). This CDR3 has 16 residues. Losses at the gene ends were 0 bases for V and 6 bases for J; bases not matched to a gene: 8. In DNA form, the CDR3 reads TGTGCCACCAGCAGAGATCCGGGACAGGGTAGGAAGACCCAGTACTTC. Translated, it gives CATSRDPGQGRKTQYF.

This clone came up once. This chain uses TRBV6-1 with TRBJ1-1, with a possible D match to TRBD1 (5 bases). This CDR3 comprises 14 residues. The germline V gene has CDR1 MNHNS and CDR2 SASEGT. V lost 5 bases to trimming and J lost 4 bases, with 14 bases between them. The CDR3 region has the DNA TGTGCCAGCAGTACAGGTGAATCTAGCACTGAAGCTTTCTTT. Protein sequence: CASSTGESSTEAFF.

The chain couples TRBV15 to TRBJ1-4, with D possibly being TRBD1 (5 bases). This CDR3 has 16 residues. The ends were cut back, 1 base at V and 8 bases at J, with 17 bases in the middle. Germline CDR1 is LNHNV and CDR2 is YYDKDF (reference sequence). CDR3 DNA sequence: TGTGCCACCAGCAGAGGTTTGGGGGGATCTGGCGAAAAACTGTTTTTT. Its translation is CATSRGLGGSGEKLFF.

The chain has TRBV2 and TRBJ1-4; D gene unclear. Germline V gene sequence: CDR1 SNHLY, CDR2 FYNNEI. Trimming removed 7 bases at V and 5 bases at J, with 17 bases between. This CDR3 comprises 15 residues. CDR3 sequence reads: CASIMMRGLNEKLFF. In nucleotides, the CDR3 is TGTGCCAGCATCATGATGAGAGGCTTAAATGAAAAACTGTTTTTT.

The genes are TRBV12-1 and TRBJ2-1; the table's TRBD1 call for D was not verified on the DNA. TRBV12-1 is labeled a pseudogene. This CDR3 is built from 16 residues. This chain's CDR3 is CASSTSEGADYNEQFF. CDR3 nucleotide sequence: TGTGCCAGCAGCACTTCGGAGGGGGCCGATTACAATGAGCAGTTCTTC.

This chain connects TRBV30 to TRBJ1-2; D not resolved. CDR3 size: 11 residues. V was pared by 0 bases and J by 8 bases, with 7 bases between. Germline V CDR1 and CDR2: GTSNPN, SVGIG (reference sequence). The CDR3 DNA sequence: TGTGCCTGGAGTGTGCAGCGGGGCTACACCTTC. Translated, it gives CAWSVQRGYTF.